The 22 T cell receptor beta chains reported below all come from one sample, sequenced in a study of response to subunit inactivated influenza vaccine. TCRdb reprocessed the RT-PCR reads with MiXCR, giving one entry per CDR3 protein. The sample has 280,000 or so distinct CDR3 sequences, 20% to 25% seen once. Sample: PBMCs from blood, taken 21 months after vaccination. Receptors originate from a man in his fifties or sixties who received an inactivated influenza vaccine.

There are a few counts of this clonotype. The V call is TRBV24-1, the J call TRBJ1-1; D unclear. Germline lookup yields CDR1 KGHDR and CDR2 SFDVKD. The germline V and J ends were trimmed by 5 bases and 0 bases, with 9 bases remaining between them. The CDR3 sequence is 14 residues long. As DNA, the CDR3 is TGTGCCACCAGTGGAACAGAAATGAACACTGAAGCTTTCTTT. This codes for CATSGTEMNTEAFF.

The chain employs TRBV2 and TRBJ1-1; TRBD1 matches 7 bases. With 3 bases clipped from V and 2 bases from J, the junction kept 15 bases outside the gene matches. The CDR3 covers 18 residues. Germline V gene lookup returns CDR1 SNHLY and CDR2 FYNNEI. The CDR3 DNA reads TGTGCCAGCAGTGACATAACTCTGGCCGGGACAGCCAACACTGAAGCTTTCTTT. It is translated as CASSDITLAGTANTEAFF.

The rearrangement uses TRBV12-3 or TRBV12-4 and TRBJ2-3, with 8 bases identical to TRBD1. The CDR3 runs 14 residues. The V and J ends lost 7 bases and 5 bases, in that order; junction bases with no gene match: 8. Here the CDR3 DNA reads TGTGCCAGCACCCAGACAGGGGTGCAAGATACGCAGTATTTT. Translating it yields CASTQTGVQDTQYF.

This clonotype has only a few counts. The genes are TRBV7-8 and TRBJ2-7; D possibly corresponds to TRBD1 (6 bases). CDR3 size: 13 residues. V was cut by 4 bases and J by 5 bases, with 12 bases left in between. Per germline, CDR1 SGHVS and CDR2 FQNEAQ. Here the CDR3 reads CASSSVGQHEQYF. In DNA, the CDR3 is TGTGCCAGCAGCTCAGTGGGACAACACGAGCAGTACTTC.

V usage is TRBV12-3 or TRBV12-4 and J usage is TRBJ1-1; no firm D call. Trimming stripped 4 bases from V and 4 bases from J, with 16 bases between. The CDR3 is 15 residues long. For the CDR3, the DNA is TGTGCCAGCAGTTCCACCTCAGCTGGGATCACTGAAGCTTTCTTT. The encoded protein is CASSSTSAGITEAFF.

The genes are TRBV19 and TRBJ1-6, with TRBD1 matching 7 bases. Germline CDR1 and CDR2: LNHDA and SQIVND (reference sequence). The CDR3 spans 18 residues. V gave up 3 bases and J gave up 0 bases; unmatched junction bases: 8. CDR3: CASSIDWTGHSYNSPLHF. The CDR3 DNA reads as TGTGCCAGTAGTATTGATTGGACAGGACACTCCTATAATTCACCCCTCCACTTT.

For this clonotype: Because the CDR3 is missing its conserved closing phenylalanine or tryptophan, this is likely a read error. The chain joins TRBV2 to TRBJ2-7, with D possibly matching TRBD1 (6 bases). CDR1 is SNHLY, CDR2 FYNNEI, per germline. The length of the CDR3 is 13 residues. V dropped 8 bases and J dropped 3 bases, with 14 bases sitting between them. CDR3 in DNA: TGTGCCAGCCAAAGGGGGACCCGCTACGAGCAGTACTCC. Its protein product is CASQRGTRYEQYS.

This clonotype was picked up a small number of times. The chain couples TRBV5-1 to TRBJ2-4, with a tentative D call TRBD1 (5 bases). Per the germline V gene, CDR1 is SGHRS and CDR2 is YFSETQ. Trimming removed 1 base from V and 8 bases from J, with 13 bases in between. This CDR3 comprises 14 residues. The CDR3 region has the DNA TGCGCCAGCAGCTTGCAGGGTGGTGAGGACATTCAGTACTTC. It specifies CASSLQGGEDIQYF.

The CDR3 here is CASRRTNTGELFF. The CDR3 DNA sequence: TGTGCCAGCAGAAGAACGAACACCGGGGAGCTGTTTTTT. The rearrangement links TRBV12-3 or TRBV12-4 to TRBJ2-2; D is unresolved. The germline V and J ends were trimmed by 6 bases and 0 bases, with 5 bases remaining between them. The CDR3 runs 13 residues.

The chain combines TRBV7-2 with TRBJ2-7; D possibly corresponds to TRBD1 (6 bases). Trimming left V 3 bases short and J 2 bases short, with 11 bases between. The CDR3 extends over 14 amino acids. Per germline, CDR1 SGHTA and CDR2 FQGNSA. CDR3 loop: CASSFPGHAYEQYF. CDR3 DNA: TGTGCCAGCAGCTTTCCGGGACACGCCTACGAGCAGTACTTC.

This clonotype was counted a few times. The V gene is TRBV5-1, the J gene TRBJ2-5; the D is unclear. With 3 bases removed from V and 2 bases from J, the gap between germline ends came to 8 bases. The CDR3 length is 13 residues. Per the germline V gene, CDR1 is SGHRS and CDR2 is YFSETQ. CDR3 coding DNA: TGCGCCAGCAGCTCCGGTGGGCAAGAGACCCAGTACTTC. Encoded protein: CASSSGGQETQYF.

This clonotype was recorded a few times. V and J are TRBV20-1 and TRBJ2-7; no clear D gene. The germline V gene has CDR1 DFQATT and CDR2 SNEGSKA (reference sequence). CDR3 length equals 12 residues. V was shortened by 2 bases and J by 7 bases, with 12 bases between the two germline ends. CDR3 amino acids: CSARFRGPEQYF. DNA for the CDR3: TGCAGTGCTAGATTCCGTGGGCCAGAGCAGTACTTC.

The chain is built from TRBV30 and TRBJ1-5, with 7 bases matching TRBD1. The germline gives CDR1 GTSNPN, CDR2 SVGIG (reference sequence). The CDR3 is 14 amino acids. With V trimmed by 3 bases and J by 2 bases, 4 bases remained unmatched. CDR3 sequence: CAWSSGQRNQPQHF. CDR3 bases: TGTGCCTGGAGCTCGGGACAGCGCAATCAGCCCCAGCATTTT. The entire variable domain, with the rest obtained from reference TRBV30 and TRBJ1-5, is as follows: SQTIHQWPATLVQPVGSPLSLECTVEGTSNPNLYWYRQAAGRGLQLLFYSVGIGQISSEVPQNLSASRPQDRQFILSSKKLLLSDSGFYLCAWSSGQRNQPQHFGDGTRLSIL.

J is TRBJ2-6 and V is TRBV4-2, with TRBD2 as a possible D gene (5 bases). The V and J ends lost 1 base and 0 bases respectively, with 16 bases between them. Looked up from germline, CDR1 is LGHNA and CDR2 is YNFKEQ. The length of the CDR3 is 19 residues. The CDR3 protein is CASSQVGLRVYSGANVLTF. The CDR3 DNA sequence: TGTGCCAGCAGCCAAGTAGGTTTGAGGGTGTACTCTGGGGCCAACGTCCTGACTTTC.

The J gene is TRBJ2-7, the V gene TRBV4-3; TRBD1 agrees at 8 bases. CDR1 LGHNA and CDR2 YSLEER come from the germline V gene. The CDR3 runs to 15 residues. Trimming removed 0 bases from V and 7 bases from J; junction bases left unmatched: 8. Here the CDR3 reads CASSQDRRGLGEQYF. CDR3 DNA: TGCGCCAGCAGCCAAGATCGCAGGGGGCTAGGGGAGCAGTACTTC.

The V call is TRBV19, the J call TRBJ2-2; 13 nucleotides line up with TRBD2. The CDR3 spans 17 residues. With 4 bases clipped from V and 6 bases from J, the junction kept 8 bases outside the gene matches. Germline lookup yields CDR1 LNHDA and CDR2 SQIVND (reference sequence). CDR3 protein: CASSKIGLAGVAGELFF. The CDR3, as DNA: TGTGCCAGTAGTAAGATCGGACTAGCGGGAGTCGCCGGGGAGCTGTTTTTT.

The chain uses TRBV28 and TRBJ2-3; 7 positions agree with TRBD2. The CDR3 has 15 amino acids. The trim removed 2 bases at V and 5 bases at J, leaving 7 bases unmatched. In germline, CDR1 is MDHEN, CDR2 SYDVKM. CDR3 region: CASSLAGDPLDTQYF. The CDR3 bases are TGTGCCAGCAGTTTAGCGGGGGATCCGCTAGATACGCAGTATTTT.

This clonotype showed up many times. The chain employs TRBV28 and TRBJ1-2; D unclear. V was shortened by 6 bases and J by 3 bases, with 14 bases between the two germline ends. The germline V gene has CDR1 MDHEN and CDR2 SYDVKM. This CDR3 spans 14 amino acids. The DNA for the CDR3 is TGTGCCAGCAGCGAAGGGCGGGTTCACTATGGCTACACCTTC. Its translation: CASSEGRVHYGYTF.

The rearrangement joins TRBV19 to TRBJ1-5; D remains unclear. Trimming removed 0 bases at V and 3 bases at J, with 15 bases between. The CDR3 is made up of 17 amino acids. Germline V gives CDR1 LNHDA, CDR2 SQIVND (reference sequence). CDR3 region: CASSIDWYSLFNQPQHF. Written as DNA, the CDR3 is TGTGCCAGTAGTATAGATTGGTACAGCCTCTTCAATCAGCCCCAGCATTTT.

The V call is TRBV6-2 or TRBV6-3, the J call TRBJ1-6; 8 nucleotides line up with TRBD1. This CDR3 has 13 amino acids. Germline V gives CDR1 MNHEY, CDR2 SVGEGT. After removal of 4 bases from V and 14 bases from J, the junction contained 7 bases not matched to a gene. The CDR3 loop reads CASSSPDRGTLHF. The CDR3 DNA sequence: TGTGCCAGCAGTTCCCCAGACAGGGGAACCCTCCACTTT.

V gene TRBV12-3 or TRBV12-4 combines with J gene TRBJ1-3; 11 nucleotides line up with TRBD1. With 5 bases clipped from V and 15 bases from J, the junction kept 6 bases outside the gene matches. The CDR3 is 12 amino acids. The chain's CDR3 is CASSKDRGPTYF. The CDR3 DNA is TGTGCCAGCAGTAAGGACAGGGGGCCAACATATTTT.

The J gene is TRBJ1-1, the V gene TRBV20-1, with 11 bases fitting TRBD1. V lost 4 bases to trimming and J lost 6 bases; unmatched junction nucleotides: 10. The CDR3 loop spans 15 amino acids. Germline V gene data show CDR1 as DFQATT and CDR2 as SNEGSKA (reference sequence). The CDR3 sequence: CSAKGTGGIWAEAFF. The CDR3 bases are TGCAGTGCTAAGGGGACAGGGGGAATTTGGGCTGAAGCTTTCTTT.